One and the same sample provided the 24 T cell receptor beta chains below, sequenced in a study of T cells in Graves' hyperthyroidism and ophthalmopathy. Researchers amplified the TCR beta CDR3 regions from RNA transcripts. Carried out on the TCR CDR3, a first-round RT-PCR used the HTBI primer set. TCRdb used MiXCR to reprocess the multiplex PCR reads, holding one entry per CDR3 protein. The profile shows under 600,000 distinct CDR3 sequences, roughly 16% of them singletons. Sequencing was done on a sample of blood. Every receptor here comes from a middle-aged woman with Graves' ophthalmopathy.

At least ten counts were recorded for this clonotype. The V and J genes are TRBV11-2 and TRBJ1-1; a weak D match, TRBD1 (5 bases). CDR3 length equals 14 residues. The germline CDR1 and CDR2 sequences are SGHAT and FQNNGV. The V and J ends lost 2 bases and 3 bases respectively, with 10 bases between them. CDR3 residues: CASSLIREDTEAFF. The CDR3 DNA is TGTGCCAGCAGCTTAATCAGGGAGGACACTGAAGCTTTCTTT.

The chain recombines TRBV4-1 with TRBJ2-1; either TRBD1 or TRBD2 may fit D (5 bases each). Germline V gives CDR1 MGHRA, CDR2 YSYEKL. V was shortened by 4 bases and J by 6 bases, with 19 bases between the two germline ends. The CDR3 runs 16 residues. CDR3 loop: CASSRRTTAEGNEQFF. The CDR3 bases are TGCGCCAGCAGCCGCCGGACGACAGCCGAGGGCAATGAGCAGTTCTTC.

This clonotype was picked up many times. This rearrangement joins TRBV12-3 or TRBV12-4 to TRBJ1-4, with unresolved D. The CDR3 covers 13 residues. V shed 5 bases and J shed 12 bases, with 16 bases lying between them. CDR3 amino acids: CASSISWASELFF. CDR3 DNA sequence: TGTGCCAGCAGTATCTCCTGGGCGTCAGAACTGTTTTTT.

This clonotype was counted between two and nine times. This sequence joins TRBV27 and TRBJ2-4; no clear D. Trimming cost V 3 bases and J 0 bases, with 15 bases left between them. Germline CDR1 is MNHEY and CDR2 is SMNVEV (reference sequence). The length of the CDR3 is 17 residues. CDR3 in DNA: TGTGCCAGCAGTTTGGGATCCCGTTTTTTAGCCAAAAACATTCAGTACTTC. Its protein is CASSLGSRFLAKNIQYF.

In its sample, this clonotype was seen many times. The chain recombines TRBV30 with TRBJ1-1; no clear D gene. The CDR3 length is 11 residues. Trimming took off 3 bases at V and 7 bases at J, with 9 bases between the two ends. Germline CDR1 GTSNPN, CDR2 SVGIG (reference sequence). The CDR3 spells CAWRTFLEAFF. DNA of the CDR3: TGTGCCTGGAGGACATTTCTTGAAGCTTTCTTT.

This clonotype came up a few times. This chain uses TRBV30 with TRBJ2-1; D call uncertain. Germline V CDR1 and CDR2: GTSNPN, SVGIG (reference sequence). Trimming removed 0 bases from V and 9 bases from J, with 6 bases in between. This CDR3 contains 11 residues. This chain's CDR3 is CAWSVLGEQFF. The CDR3 DNA reads as TGTGCCTGGAGTGTACTTGGTGAGCAGTTCTTC.

J is TRBJ1-1 and V is TRBV15; D is unresolved. This CDR3 has 12 amino acids. The germline CDR1 and CDR2 sequences are LNHNV and YYDKDF (reference sequence). V lost 6 bases and J 1 base, leaving 6 bases between the germline ends. In DNA, the CDR3 is TGTGCCACCAGGGACGGGAACACTGAAGCTTTCTTT. It specifies CATRDGNTEAFF.

The chain combines TRBV28 with TRBJ1-2; TRBD1 agrees at 11 bases. CDR1 and CDR2 (germline): MDHEN, SYDVKM. The ends lost 5 bases at V and 8 bases at J; junction bases unmatched: 10. The CDR3 contains 15 residues. Written as DNA, the CDR3 is TGTGCCAGCAGTGTTGGACAGGGGGCTGTGGAAGGCTACACCTTC. Translating it yields CASSVGQGAVEGYTF.

This clonotype came up many times. The J gene is TRBJ2-5, the V gene TRBV18; D not certain. Trimming stripped 3 bases from V and 0 bases from J, with 5 bases between. This CDR3 spans 13 amino acids. Germline CDR1 KGHSH, CDR2 LQKENI. The CDR3, as DNA: TGTGCCAGCTCACCTGAGAACCAAGAGACCCAGTACTTC. It is translated as CASSPENQETQYF.

This chain uses TRBV12-3 or TRBV12-4 with TRBJ2-2; TRBD2 might be the D (5 bases). The CDR3 has 16 residues. Trimming cost V 6 bases and J 1 base, with 15 bases left between them. CDR3 DNA: TGTGCCAGCAGCCTCCAGGCTAGCTGGAACACCGGGGAGCTGTTTTTT. As protein: CASSLQASWNTGELFF.

This clonotype was picked up many times. The chain has TRBV11-2 and TRBJ1-5; D is undetermined. Germline V gene lookup returns CDR1 SGHAT and CDR2 FQNNGV. This CDR3 comprises 14 residues. Trimming stripped 3 bases from V and 5 bases from J, with 11 bases between. CDR3 coding DNA: TGTGCCAGCAGCTTGGCCGGACGCCATCAGCCCCAGCATTTT. This codes for CASSLAGRHQPQHF.

In DNA, the CDR3 is TGTGCCAGTAGTATGATGGACAGGGGGATCGCGAACACTGAAGCTTTCTTT. Residues: CASSMMDRGIANTEAFF. V and J are TRBV19 and TRBJ1-1, with 10 bases fitting TRBD1. CDR1 and CDR2 from the germline V gene are LNHDA and SQIVND (reference sequence). The CDR3 has 17 amino acids. The junction had 8 bases not matched to a gene; V was cut back by 3 bases and J by 1 base.

This clonotype was counted a few times. CDR3 DNA sequence: TGCAGCGTTGAAGGTTCGGAGACAGGGCAAAAACTGTTTTTT. It codes for CSVEGSETGQKLFF. The chain recombines TRBV29-1 with TRBJ1-4, with 7 positions matching TRBD1. The germline CDR1 and CDR2 sequences are SQVTM and ANQGSEA. CDR3 length: 14 amino acids. After removal of 1 base from V and 9 bases from J, the junction contained 8 bases not matched to a gene. Supplemented by reference TRBV29-1 and TRBJ1-4, the full variable domain reads SAVISQKPSRDICQRGTSLTIQCQVDSQVTMMFWYRQQPGQSLTLIATANQGSEATYESGFVIDKFPISRPNLTFSTLTVSNMSPEDSSIYLCSVEGSETGQKLFFGSGTQLSVL.

The V and J genes are TRBV5-6 and TRBJ1-2, with TRBD1 identical over 8 bases. The CDR3 extends over 15 amino acids. Trimming removed 1 base from V and 4 bases from J; junction bases left unmatched: 6. The germline V gene encodes CDR1 SGHDT and CDR2 YYEEEE. The CDR3, as DNA: TGTGCCAGCAGCTTGCAGGGGGCTTACCCCTATGGCTACACCTTC. This sequence encodes CASSLQGAYPYGYTF.

The chain uses TRBV12-5 and TRBJ2-5, with 11 positions matching TRBD2. Germline CDR1 reads LGHNT; CDR2 reads FRNRAP. Trimming at V came to 4 bases and at J to 2 bases, leaving 6 bases not matched to a gene. There are 16 residues in the CDR3. CDR3 DNA sequence: TGTGCTAGTGGTTCCCCTAGCGGGGGGCCTCAAGAGACCCAGTACTTC. It yields the protein CASGSPSGGPQETQYF.

This clonotype has ten or more counts. The chain links TRBV7-9 to TRBJ2-2; 10 nucleotides match TRBD2. The trim removed 5 bases at V and 1 base at J, leaving 7 bases unmatched. The CDR3 runs 17 residues. CDR1 SEHNR and CDR2 FQNEAQ come from the germline V gene (reference sequence). The CDR3 coding sequence is TGTGCCAGCAGCCTGGGACTAGCGCGCTGGAACACCGGGGAGCTGTTTTTT. This codes for CASSLGLARWNTGELFF.

This clonotype was recorded many times. V and J are TRBV2 and TRBJ1-5, with D tentatively TRBD1 (6 bases). The germline V and J ends were trimmed by 6 bases and 7 bases, with 7 bases remaining between them. Germline V gene sequence: CDR1 SNHLY, CDR2 FYNNEI. The CDR3 runs to 11 residues. The CDR3 is CASRGGQPQHF. CDR3 in DNA: TGTGCCAGCAGAGGGGGGCAGCCCCAGCATTTT.

This clonotype appeared a few times. With a much larger clone just one base away, this may be a read error. The chain combines TRBV2 with TRBJ2-3; D may correspond to TRBD1 or TRBD2 (5 bases each). Germline CDR1 is SNHLY and CDR2 is FYNNEI. The CDR3 spans 13 residues. The CDR3 region has the DNA TGTGCCGGCAGGGACCATAACACAGATACGCAGTATTTT. This encodes CAGRDHNTDTQYF.

This clonotype was found a few times. V gene TRBV6-1 combines with J gene TRBJ2-1, with D perhaps matching TRBD2 (6 bases). Deletions cut 6 bases from V and 6 bases from J, with 18 bases between. Germline V gene lookup returns CDR1 MNHNS and CDR2 SASEGT. The CDR3 is 15 amino acids. In DNA, the CDR3 is TGTGCCAGCAGGAAAATATTTCAGGGAGGCAATGAGCAGTTCTTC. Its protein product is CASRKIFQGGNEQFF.

This clonotype came up a few times. The CDR3 protein is CASSEDPPWANSPLHF. Here the CDR3 DNA reads TGTGCCAGCAGTGAGGACCCACCTTGGGCCAATTCACCCCTCCACTTT. V and J are TRBV2 and TRBJ1-6, with D hard to call. CDR1 is SNHLY, CDR2 FYNNEI, per germline. With 3 bases removed from V and 7 bases from J, the gap between germline ends came to 16 bases. The CDR3 contains 16 residues.

This clonotype was picked up many times. The gene calls are TRBV5-1 and TRBJ2-5; D unresolved. CDR3 length: 14 residues. The V gene lost 0 bases and the J gene lost 2 bases, with 8 bases spanning the gap. Germline V gene lookup returns CDR1 SGHRS and CDR2 YFSETQ. This CDR3 reads CASSLGLIQETQYF. In nucleotides, the CDR3 is TGCGCCAGCAGCTTGGGGTTGATTCAAGAGACCCAGTACTTC.

There are many counts of this clonotype. This rearrangement joins TRBV20-1 to TRBJ2-5; TRBD2 matches 12 bases. The CDR3 totals 15 residues. CDR1 and CDR2 (germline): DFQATT, SNEGSKA (reference sequence). V shed 6 bases and J 3 bases; nucleotides not matched to a gene: 8. As DNA, the CDR3 is TGCAGTGCAAGGGGGGCTAGCGGGAGGGAAGAGACCCAGTACTTC. It translates to CSARGASGREETQYF.

This clonotype was observed a few times. The V and J genes are TRBV5-5 and TRBJ2-3; D may correspond to TRBD1 or TRBD2 (5 bases each). This CDR3 contains 15 residues. V lost 3 bases and J lost 2, with 13 bases in between. Germline values: CDR1 SGHKS, CDR2 YYEKEE (reference sequence). CDR3 loop: CASSWDGTYTDTQYF. The CDR3 bases are TGTGCCAGCAGCTGGGACGGAACTTACACAGATACGCAGTATTTT.

This clonotype was detected only a few times. The chain carries TRBV9 and TRBJ2-1; D remains unclear. Germline CDR1 reads SGDLS; CDR2 reads YYNGEE. The CDR3 extends over 14 amino acids. V was cut by 8 bases and J by 0 bases, with 12 bases left in between. In nucleotides, the CDR3 is TGTGCCAGTCAACAGTTGGACTCCTACAATGAGCAGTTCTTC. Translating gives CASQQLDSYNEQFF.